The 6 T cell receptor beta chains below all came from one sample that was sequenced in a study of T cell repertoires in cytomegalovirus infection. Antigens of these TCRs are unknown. Via MiXCR, TCRdb re-called the reads, giving one row per CDR3 protein. Of about 700,000 distinct CDR3 sequences listed, about 33% are singletons. Sequences were derived from cultured PBMCs, sampled from culture after CMV antigen stimulation. All receptors derive from a human donor in good health (CMV status not recorded). Some clones in this sample may be carry-over from other donors' samples.

This clonotype was counted a few times. The V call is TRBV6-6, the J call TRBJ2-1; D is possibly TRBD2 (7 bases). The CDR3 covers 16 residues. Trimming removed 0 bases from V and 1 base from J, with 10 bases in between. Germline loops: CDR1 MNHNY, CDR2 SVGAGI (reference sequence). This CDR3 reads CASSYSRGGSYNEQFF. Here the CDR3 DNA reads TGTGCCAGCAGTTACTCGAGGGGGGGGTCCTACAATGAGCAGTTCTTC.

On this clonotype: Germline is not matched at one junction end, which may reflect a read error. CDR3 DNA sequence: TGTGTCAGCAGCCAACTTTTAGCGGGAGATACGCAGTATTTT. Translated, it gives CVSSQLLAGDTQYF. The rearrangement joins TRBV12-3 or TRBV12-4 to TRBJ2-3; the match to TRBD2 covers 7 bases. CDR3 size: 14 residues.

The rearrangement joins TRBV5-1 to TRBJ2-2; D remains ambiguous. The germline CDR1 and CDR2 sequences are SGHRS and YFSETQ. The CDR3 is 13 amino acids. V shed 4 bases and J shed 5 bases, with 9 bases lying between them. This chain's CDR3 is CASSRIGTGELFF. The CDR3 DNA reads TGCGCCAGCAGCCGTATAGGGACCGGGGAGCTGTTTTTT.

This clonotype was recorded many times. This sequence joins TRBV7-2 and TRBJ2-7; 9 bases map to TRBD2. The germline V gene has CDR1 SGHTA and CDR2 FQGNSA. Trimming took 5 bases from V and 2 from J; bases not matched to a gene: 4. The CDR3 loop spans 14 amino acids. The CDR3 loop is CASSLSGRTYEQYF. CDR3 nucleotides: TGTGCCAGCAGCCTCAGCGGGAGGACCTACGAGCAGTACTTC.

The CDR3: CASSPFGSGQETQYF. CDR3 in DNA: TGTGCCAGCAGCCCCTTCGGTAGCGGACAAGAGACCCAGTACTTC. This chain uses TRBV7-2 with TRBJ2-5, with D possibly being TRBD2 (6 bases). Per germline, CDR1 SGHTA and CDR2 FQGNSA. The V gene lost 5 bases and the J gene lost 2 bases, with 15 bases spanning the gap. This CDR3 region has 15 residues.

The V gene is TRBV4-2, the J gene TRBJ2-1; 9 nucleotides align to TRBD2. The trim removed 0 bases at V and 8 bases at J, leaving 5 bases unmatched. The CDR3 has 15 amino acids. CDR1 LGHNA and CDR2 YNFKEQ come from the germline V gene. CDR3 sequence reads: CASSQEAGGPDEQFF. The CDR3 region has the DNA TGTGCCAGCAGCCAAGAGGCGGGAGGGCCGGATGAGCAGTTCTTC.